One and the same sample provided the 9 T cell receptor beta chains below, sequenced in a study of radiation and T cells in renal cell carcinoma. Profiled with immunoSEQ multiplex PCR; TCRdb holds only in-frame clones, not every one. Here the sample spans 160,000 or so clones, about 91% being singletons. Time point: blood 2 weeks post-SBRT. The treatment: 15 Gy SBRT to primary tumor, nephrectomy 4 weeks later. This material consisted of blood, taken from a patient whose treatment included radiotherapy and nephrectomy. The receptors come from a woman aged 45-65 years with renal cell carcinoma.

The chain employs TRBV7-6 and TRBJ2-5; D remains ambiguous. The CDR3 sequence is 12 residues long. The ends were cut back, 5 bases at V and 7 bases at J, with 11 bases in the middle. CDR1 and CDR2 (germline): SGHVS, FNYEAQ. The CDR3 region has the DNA TGTGCCAGCAGCCCCGACACCGGGACCCAGTACTTC. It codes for CASSPDTGTQYF. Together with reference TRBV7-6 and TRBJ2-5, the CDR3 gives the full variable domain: GAGVSQSPRYKVTKRGQDVALRCDPISGHVSLYWYRQALGQGPEFLTYFNYEAQQDKSGLPNDRFSAERPEGSISTLTIQRTEQRDSAMYRCASSPDTGTQYFGPGTRLLVL.

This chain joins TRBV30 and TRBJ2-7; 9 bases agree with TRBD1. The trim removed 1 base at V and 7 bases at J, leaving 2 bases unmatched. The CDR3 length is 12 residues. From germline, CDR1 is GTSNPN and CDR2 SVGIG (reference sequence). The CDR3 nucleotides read TGTGCCTGGAGTGCGGGACAGGGAGAGCAGTACTTC. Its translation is CAWSAGQGEQYF.

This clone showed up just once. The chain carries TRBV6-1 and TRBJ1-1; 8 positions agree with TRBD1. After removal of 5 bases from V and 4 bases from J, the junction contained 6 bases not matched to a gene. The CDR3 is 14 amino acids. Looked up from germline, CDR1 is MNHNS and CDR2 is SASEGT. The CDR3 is CASSPQTGGTEAFF. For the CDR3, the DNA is TGTGCCAGCAGTCCACAAACAGGGGGCACTGAAGCTTTCTTT.

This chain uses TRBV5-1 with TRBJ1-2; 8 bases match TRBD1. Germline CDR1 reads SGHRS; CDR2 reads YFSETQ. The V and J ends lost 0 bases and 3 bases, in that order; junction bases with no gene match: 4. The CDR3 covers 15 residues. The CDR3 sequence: CASSLGQGRDYGYTF. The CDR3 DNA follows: TGCGCCAGCAGCTTGGGACAGGGGAGGGACTATGGCTACACCTTC.

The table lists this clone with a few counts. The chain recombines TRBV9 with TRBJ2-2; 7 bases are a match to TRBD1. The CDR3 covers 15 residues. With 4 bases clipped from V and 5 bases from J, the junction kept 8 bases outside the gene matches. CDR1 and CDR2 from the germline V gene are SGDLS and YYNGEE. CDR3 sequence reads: CASSQGTDKTGELFF. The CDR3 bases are TGTGCCAGCAGCCAGGGGACAGACAAAACCGGGGAGCTGTTTTTT.

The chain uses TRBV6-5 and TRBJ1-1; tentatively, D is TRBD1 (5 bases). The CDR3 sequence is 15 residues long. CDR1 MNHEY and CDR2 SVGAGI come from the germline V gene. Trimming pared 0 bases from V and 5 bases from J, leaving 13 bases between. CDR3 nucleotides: TGTGCCAGCAGTTACTCGGGGGAGGAATGGACTGAAGCTTTCTTT. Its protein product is CASSYSGEEWTEAFF.

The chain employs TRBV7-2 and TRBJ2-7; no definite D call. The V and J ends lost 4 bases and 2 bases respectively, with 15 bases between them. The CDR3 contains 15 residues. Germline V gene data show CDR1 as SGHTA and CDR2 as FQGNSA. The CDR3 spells CASSSTNRPAYEQYF. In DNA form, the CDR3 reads TGTGCCAGCAGCTCTACAAACCGGCCAGCCTACGAGCAGTACTTC. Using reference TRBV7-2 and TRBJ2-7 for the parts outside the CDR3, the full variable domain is GAGVSQSPSNKVTEKGKDVELRCDPISGHTALYWYRQSLGQGLEFLIYFQGNSAPDKSGLPSDRFSAERTGGSVSTLTIQRTQQEDSAVYLCASSSTNRPAYEQYFGPGTRLTVT.

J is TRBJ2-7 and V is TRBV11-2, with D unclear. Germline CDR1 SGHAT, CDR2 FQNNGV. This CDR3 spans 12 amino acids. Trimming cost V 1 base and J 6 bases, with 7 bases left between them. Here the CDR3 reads CASSLGPREQYF. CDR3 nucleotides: TGTGCCAGCAGCTTAGGCCCTCGCGAGCAGTACTTC.

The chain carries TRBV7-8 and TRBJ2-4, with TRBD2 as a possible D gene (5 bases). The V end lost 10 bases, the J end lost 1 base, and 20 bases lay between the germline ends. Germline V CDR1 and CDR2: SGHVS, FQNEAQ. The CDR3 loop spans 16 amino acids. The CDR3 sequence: CATARASINAKNIQYF. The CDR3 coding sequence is TGTGCCACCGCGCGGGCCTCTATAAATGCCAAAAACATTCAGTACTTC.